This TCR beta chain was sequenced during a study of blood T cell repertoires in COVID-19. Background on the study: From the United States, Italy and Spain came samples of acute and convalescent COVID-19. Sample material is recorded as cDNA or gDNA derived from T cells, B-cell-depleted T cells, or PBMCs.

Sequenced by immunoSEQ multiplex PCR; TCRdb stores in-frame clones only, minus some. The sample contains tens of thousands of clones, 87% of which appear only once. The CDR3 has 16 residues. The V gene lost 4 bases and the J gene lost 0 bases, with 12 bases spanning the gap. Germline V gives CDR1 KGHDR, CDR2 SFDVKD. The sequenced sample was peripheral blood. The chain combines TRBV24-1 with TRBJ1-5; the D gene is possibly TRBD1 (5 bases). This TCR came from a woman in her fifties or sixties with COVID-19, enrolled during active disease. The CDR3, as DNA: TGTGCCACCAGTGACGGACCAGGGTATAGCAATCAGCCCCAGCATTTT. It specifies CATSDGPGYSNQPQHF.